The clone carrying this T cell receptor (beta chain) was detected only once. CDR1 and CDR2 (germline): LNHDA, SQIVND (reference sequence). The CDR3 runs to 19 residues. Trimming shortened V by 3 bases and J by 0 bases, and 20 bases separated the two germline ends. CD8 cells regarded as naive lacked CD45RO, were positively chosen for CCR7, and omitted terminally differentiated effector memory CD45RA+ cells. The healthy adult donors were HIV-negative and reported no recent acute infections or vaccinations. This sample stems from a study of shared clonotypes between healthy human individuals. Across the study: Plates per donor: three CD4 naive, three CD4 memory, two CD8 naive, one CD8 memory.

The data were produced by immunoSEQ multiplex PCR, yet TCRdb's version contains in-frame clones alone and is incomplete. Of roughly 2,000,000 clones detected, 80% to 95% appear once; the ten largest clones hold around 1.7%. The TCR sequence derives from a man aged 18 to 30 in good health. Some clones in this sample may be carry-over from other donors' samples. Sequencing input: naive CD8+ T cells from PBMCs. The gene calls are TRBV19 and TRBJ1-4; tentatively, D is TRBD1 (6 bases). As DNA, the CDR3 is TGTGCCAGTAGTATCTTTTTGGCAGGGGTTGTGTCAACTAATGAAAAACTGTTTTTT. Translating it yields CASSIFLAGVVSTNEKLFF.